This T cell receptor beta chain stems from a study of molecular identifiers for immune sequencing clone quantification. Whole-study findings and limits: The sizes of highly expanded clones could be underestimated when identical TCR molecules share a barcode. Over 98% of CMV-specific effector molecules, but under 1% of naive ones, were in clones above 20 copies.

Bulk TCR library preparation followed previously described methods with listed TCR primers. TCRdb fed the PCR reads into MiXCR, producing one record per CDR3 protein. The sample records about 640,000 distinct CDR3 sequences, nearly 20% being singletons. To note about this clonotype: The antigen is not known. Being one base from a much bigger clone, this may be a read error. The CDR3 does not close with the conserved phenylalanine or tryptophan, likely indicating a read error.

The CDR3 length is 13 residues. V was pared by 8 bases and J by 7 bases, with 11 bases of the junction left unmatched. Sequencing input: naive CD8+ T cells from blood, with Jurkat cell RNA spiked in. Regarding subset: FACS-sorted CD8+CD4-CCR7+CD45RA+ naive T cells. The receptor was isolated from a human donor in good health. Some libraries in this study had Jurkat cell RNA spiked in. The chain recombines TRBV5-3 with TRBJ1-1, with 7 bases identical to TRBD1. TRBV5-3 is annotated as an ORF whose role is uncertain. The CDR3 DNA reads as TGTGCCAGCAGGGCCGGGACAGAGTTTGAAGCTTTCCTT. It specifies CASRAGTEFEAFL.